This TCR beta chain comes out of a study of cytomegalovirus exposure and HLA in healthy donors. Whole-study results and caveats: In an earlier analysis, about 87% or about 30%: the productive usage of most TCR beta V segments. Researchers catalogued about 150 TCR beta chains as cytomegalovirus-associated. The HLA-A and HLA-B alleles of most subjects were reportedly predicted accurately from TCR beta sequences. In a later analysis, several top co-occurrence clusters appeared linked to parvovirus B19, influenza, CMV and Epstein-Barr virus.

Primers for the PCR totalled 60 Vbeta and 13 Jbeta. Libraries were prepared by immunoSEQ multiplex PCR; TCRdb keeps only in-frame clonotypes and omits some of them. The sample carries roughly 150,000 clones, 75% recorded once. The V end lost 7 bases, the J end lost 2 bases, and 12 bases lay between the germline ends. Germline V gene data show CDR1 as MNHEY and CDR2 as SVGAGI. CDR3 length: 14 residues. This clone is a singleton in its sample. Its antigen is still unknown. This chain joins TRBV6-5 and TRBJ2-1; the D gene is possibly TRBD2 (5 bases). This clonotype was sampled from a man younger than 35 in good health and CMV-seropositive. The sequencing input was PBMCs. The CDR3 DNA sequence: TGTGCCAGCAAGTACGCGGGTACCTACAATGAGCAGTTCTTC. This codes for CASKYAGTYNEQFF.